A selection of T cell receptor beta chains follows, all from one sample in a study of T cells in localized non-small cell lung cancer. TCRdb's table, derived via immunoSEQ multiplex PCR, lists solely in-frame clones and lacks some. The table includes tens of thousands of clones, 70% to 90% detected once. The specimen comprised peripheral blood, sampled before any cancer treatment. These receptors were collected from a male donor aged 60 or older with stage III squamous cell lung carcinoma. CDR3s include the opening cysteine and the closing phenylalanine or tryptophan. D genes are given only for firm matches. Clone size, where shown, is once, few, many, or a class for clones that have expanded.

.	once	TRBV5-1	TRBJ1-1	TGCGCCAGCAGCGGAGTCGGGGGAATGGACACTGAAGCTTTCTTT	CASSGVGGMDTEAFF
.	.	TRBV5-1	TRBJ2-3	TGCGCCAGCAGCTTAAGACAGGGACTCACAGATACGCAGTATTTT	CASSLRQGLTDTQYF
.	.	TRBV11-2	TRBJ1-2	TGTGCCAGCAGCTTACAGGGCTCTAACTATGGCTACACCTTC	CASSLQGSNYGYTF
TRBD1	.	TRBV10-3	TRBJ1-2	TGTGCCATCAGTGAGCCGAACGACAGGGTGATTTATGGCTACACCTTC	CAISEPNDRVIYGYTF
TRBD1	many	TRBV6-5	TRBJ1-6	TGTGCCAGCAGCAGAGACAGGGGCTTGTCACCCCTCCACTTT	CASSRDRGLSPLHF
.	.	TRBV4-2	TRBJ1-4	TGTGCCAGCAGCCAAGAAGGGGGAATTAATGAAAAACTGTTTTTT	CASSQEGGINEKLFF
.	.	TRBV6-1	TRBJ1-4	TGTGCCAGCAGTCCCTCTGGGCGGGAAAAACTGTTTTTT	CASSPSGREKLFF
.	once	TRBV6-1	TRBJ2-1	TGTGCCAGCAGTGATCGGGGTCTAGTCTACAATGAGCAGTTCTTC	CASSDRGLVYNEQFF
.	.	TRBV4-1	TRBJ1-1	TGCGCCAGCAGCCAAGATGCAGGGGCGGCTTTCTTT	CASSQDAGAAFF
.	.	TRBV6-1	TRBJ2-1	TGTGCCAGCAGCCCCTCGTACCCCAGGAATGAGCAGTTCTTC	CASSPSYPRNEQFF